This is a list of T cell receptor beta chains from one sample in a study of CD8 T cells in Susac syndrome. TCRdb analysed the immunoSEQ multiplex PCR reads with MiXCR anew, one entry per CDR3 protein. The data contain some 300,000 distinct CDR3 sequences, 65% to 90% of them seen just once; the ten biggest clones take up around 0.22%. Sequencing was carried out using CD8+ T cells from PBMCs. Every receptor here comes from a human donor with multiple sclerosis. Both conserved end residues are trimmed from each CDR3.

CDR3 protein: ASSLRLGEWSTDTQY
CDR3 length: 15
J gene: TRBJ2-3
V gene: TRBV7-2

CDR3 protein: ASSLAQAWDGNTGELF
CDR3 length: 16
J gene: TRBJ2-2
V gene: TRBV5-4

CDR3 protein: ASSIWMNTEAF
CDR3 length: 11
J gene: TRBJ1-1
V gene: TRBV19

CDR3 protein: ASSPKGWGRSMNTEAF
CDR3 length: 16
J gene: TRBJ1-1
V gene: TRBV4-3

CDR3 protein: ASSLRTSGNEQF
CDR3 length: 12
J gene: TRBJ2-1
V gene: TRBV5-4

CDR3 protein: SVRSGSKQY
CDR3 length: 9
J gene: TRBJ2-7
V gene: TRBV29-1

CDR3 protein: ASSYSSSIEAF
CDR3 length: 11
J gene: TRBJ1-1
V gene: TRBV6-5

CDR3 protein: ASTHLPGDTEAF
CDR3 length: 12
J gene: TRBJ1-1
V gene: TRBV19

CDR3 protein: ASSLPIAGGSNEQF
CDR3 length: 14
J gene: TRBJ2-1
V gene: TRBV27

CDR3 protein: ASSQNEGGETQY
CDR3 length: 12
J gene: TRBJ2-5
V gene: TRBV4-1

CDR3 protein: ASSDGQSYEQY
CDR3 length: 11
J gene: TRBJ2-7
V gene: TRBV27

CDR3 protein: AISPDYFQETQY
CDR3 length: 12
J gene: TRBJ2-5
V gene: TRBV10-3

CDR3 protein: ASVADSTGQILGSNVLT
CDR3 length: 17
J gene: TRBJ2-6
V gene: TRBV12-3/TRBV12-4

CDR3 protein: ASSPFRGDFTDTQY
CDR3 length: 14
J gene: TRBJ2-3
V gene: TRBV7-6

CDR3 protein: ASSVDRGLGNTIY
CDR3 length: 13
J gene: TRBJ1-3
V gene: TRBV9

CDR3 protein: AWRGQGAYNEQF
CDR3 length: 12
J gene: TRBJ2-1
V gene: TRBV30

CDR3 protein: SARDLGSYEQY
CDR3 length: 11
J gene: TRBJ2-7
V gene: TRBV20-1

CDR3 protein: ASSQGTQGRETQY
CDR3 length: 13
J gene: TRBJ2-5
V gene: TRBV4-3

CDR3 protein: ASSFGTGTKETQY
CDR3 length: 13
J gene: TRBJ2-5
V gene: TRBV28

CDR3 protein: ASSWETGGAYTQY
CDR3 length: 13
J gene: TRBJ2-3
V gene: TRBV27

CDR3 protein: ASSISGLSSYNEQF
CDR3 length: 14
J gene: TRBJ2-1
V gene: TRBV3-1

CDR3 protein: ASTLSPTGGSYEQY
CDR3 length: 14
J gene: TRBJ2-7
V gene: TRBV5-6

CDR3 protein: ASRTGGGYEQY
CDR3 length: 11
J gene: TRBJ2-7
V gene: TRBV28

CDR3 protein: ASSHPPPRGLSNQPQH
CDR3 length: 16
J gene: TRBJ1-5
V gene: TRBV4-3

CDR3 protein: ASSLPAGVEYNEQF
CDR3 length: 14
J gene: TRBJ2-1
V gene: TRBV7-8

CDR3 protein: AWSWDSNQPQH
CDR3 length: 11
J gene: TRBJ1-5
V gene: TRBV30

CDR3 protein: ATSRDRRDQPQH
CDR3 length: 12
J gene: TRBJ1-5
V gene: TRBV15

CDR3 protein: ASSTWTGELF
CDR3 length: 10
J gene: TRBJ2-2
V gene: TRBV28

CDR3 protein: ASSPGQGYTGELF
CDR3 length: 13
J gene: TRBJ2-2
V gene: TRBV2

CDR3 protein: ASSHAPNEQF
CDR3 length: 10
J gene: TRBJ2-1
V gene: TRBV11-2

CDR3 protein: SARDQRGRSSYEQY
CDR3 length: 14
J gene: TRBJ2-7
V gene: TRBV20-1

CDR3 protein: ASSRQGWPIYEQY
CDR3 length: 13
J gene: TRBJ2-7
V gene: TRBV27

CDR3 protein: ASSDGRVST
CDR3 length: 9
J gene: TRBJ1-2
V gene: TRBV19

CDR3 protein: ASSEGLGSSYEQY
CDR3 length: 13
J gene: TRBJ2-7
V gene: TRBV27

CDR3 protein: ASNPGNTEAF
CDR3 length: 10
J gene: TRBJ1-1
V gene: TRBV12-3/TRBV12-4

CDR3 protein: SARDYAAVQETQY
CDR3 length: 13
J gene: TRBJ2-5
V gene: TRBV20-1

CDR3 protein: ASSLGIAGITDTQY
CDR3 length: 14
J gene: TRBJ2-3
V gene: TRBV13

CDR3 protein: ASSLVPGILYGYT
CDR3 length: 13
J gene: TRBJ1-2
V gene: TRBV5-4

CDR3 protein: ASSQDQTGGGGETQY
CDR3 length: 15
J gene: TRBJ2-5
V gene: TRBV4-3

CDR3 protein: SGEQGFNTEAF
CDR3 length: 11
J gene: TRBJ1-1
V gene: TRBV29-1

CDR3 protein: ASSFQPPRLAKWETQY
CDR3 length: 16
J gene: TRBJ2-5
V gene: TRBV27

CDR3 protein: ASSASLAGYEQY
CDR3 length: 12
J gene: TRBJ2-7
V gene: TRBV19

CDR3 protein: AWSVGLHEQY
CDR3 length: 10
J gene: TRBJ2-7
V gene: TRBV30

CDR3 protein: SARGGSANTGELF
CDR3 length: 13
J gene: TRBJ2-2
V gene: TRBV20-1

CDR3 protein: ATRDSSNTGELF
CDR3 length: 12
J gene: TRBJ2-2
V gene: TRBV24-1

CDR3 protein: ASSLDLDRPTDTQY
CDR3 length: 14
J gene: TRBJ2-3
V gene: TRBV7-9